This T cell receptor beta chain emerged from a study of cytomegalovirus exposure and HLA in healthy donors (dated by TCRdb to about 2017). Turning to the overall study: An earlier analysis of about 530 of the donors reported approximately 300 Gb of sequence data and about 120 million unique TCR beta sequences obtained from about 179 million T cells. Approximately 300 gigabases of sequencing data and 91 million or so unique TCR sequences made up an early release that covered about 640 HLA-typed donors. The genetic ancestry cluster associated with self-reported Caucasian donors included over 80% of the approximately 410 genotyped donors. The study was designed to test whether signatures of past pathogen exposure could be identified by cataloging public T cell receptors. The study used immunosequencing to profile the T cell repertoires of approximately 650 subjects and linked those repertoires to cytomegalovirus serostatus. A separate validation cohort of roughly 130 different subjects was used in addition to the 666-subject first cohort. The study combined high-throughput TCR immunosequencing, statistical association of individual TCRs with disease status, and machine learning to predict cytomegalovirus infection status. To study patterns of TCR occurrence, a later analysis re-analyzed previously published TCR beta repertoires from around 670 donors and added high-resolution HLA genotyping. Rather than using new phenotypic data, the later analysis identified candidate immune exposures from TCR beta sequences and from how often those sequences occurred across donors. An earlier analysis of roughly 580 of the donors used high-throughput TCR beta sequencing to judge whether each TCR beta V gene segment behaved as functional or pseudogenic. Donor age, sex, ethnicity and CMV serostatus were collected together with the repertoire data. Genome-wide SNP genotypes for about three fifths of the roughly 670 donors were used in a later genetic analysis, which treated that subset as a discovery cohort. All discovery cohort repertoires had been generated using a single sequencing platform. HLA typing included class I and class II loci at four-digit resolution. The number of donors typed differed by locus, with roughly 629-640 for A, B, C, DRB1 and DQB1, around 560 for DQA1, 600 to 610 for DPA1, and around 460 for DPB1. Five DR-DQ haplotypes were treated as single units for association and clustering because of strong linkage in the cohort. On average, around 240,000 unique TCR beta nucleotide sequences were sequenced per donor among a few hundred genotyped donors of the cohort, with 15% to 20% of those sequences being non-productive.

Results the study describes overall, beyond this receptor: A group of highly shared sequence variants was considered likely to be a technical artifact of the sequencing pipeline. A few of the identified cytomegalovirus-associated TCR beta chains were confirmed in vitro to be specific for cytomegalovirus antigens. Cytomegalovirus status was reported to be diagnosed by the classifier with high specificity and sensitivity in both the original and validation cohorts. Because counts were too low, roughly 18 rarely observed V segments, including chromosome 9 orphons, were left out of the earlier analysis of several hundred of the donors. A further reported finding was that TCR beta sequences accurately predicted the HLA-A and HLA-B alleles for most subjects in the first cohort. Only TCR beta chains were sequenced in this cohort, and the absence of alpha or paired-chain data limited detectable features. Strong co-occurrence of HLA alleles, especially DR and DQ, made assigning TCR associations to individual alleles difficult. Roughly uniform sequencing depth across donors was assumed in presence/absence analyses, although this assumption may not hold. Several of the top co-occurrence clusters appeared to be linked to parvovirus B19, influenza, CMV and Epstein-Barr virus, according to a later analysis. Some IMGT-functional V segments, including TRBV6-2 and TRBV6-3, could not be told apart with the 87-base-pair reads, so those segments were excluded. In a later analysis, most CMV-associated TCR beta chains were found to appear HLA-restricted, with HLA associations seemingly driven largely by CMV exposure. CMV serostatus was the only immune exposure information available for the cohort. The authors suggested that the approach could potentially be generalized to other disease states and immunological phenotypes. Compared with equally common non-associated chains, HLA-associated TCR beta chains in a later analysis were more clonally expanded and had lower generation probabilities. Most TCR sequences were seen in very few donors, while some public TCRs were found in many individuals. A total of 164 TCR beta chains were listed by the study as associated with cytomegalovirus. Because some donors lacked HLA typing at each locus, the association tests relied only on the typed subset. Correlated functional status among segregating V segments might reflect linkage disequilibrium, but an unknown experimental factor could not be ruled out. A later analysis found that TCR association rates varied across HLA loci, with DRB1 alleles showing the most associated TCRs and HLA-C alleles the fewest. In an earlier analysis of approximately 600 of the donors, most TCR beta V segments were observed in productive rearrangements about 87% or about 30% of the time, broadly matching IMGT annotations. In a later genetic analysis, fewer N-insertions in productive TCRs were reported among donors in an Asian-associated ancestry cluster than the approximately 710-donor mean. At a false discovery rate of 0.05, a later analysis linked under 20,000 TCR beta sequences to specific HLA alleles. In a later genetic analysis, a missense DCLRE1C variant was associated with V-gene and J-gene trimming of TCR beta chains, and the association was replicated in an independent cohort.

The cohort consisted of 600 to 750 healthy bone marrow donors. At the time of sampling, every cohort member was nominally healthy, though immune exposures that went unrecorded were likely present. The donor tested CMV seropositive and was one of the 289 seropositive cohort members. A peripheral blood sample was collected from each donor, and TCR beta sequencing was performed on peripheral blood mononuclear cells. The Qiagen DNeasy Blood Extraction Kit was used to extract genomic DNA from the blood cell samples. Spanning cysteine to phenylalanine, the CDR3 consists of 14 amino acids. Just the 42-base CDR3 DNA is kept, in frame starting at base 1. Trimming accounts for 4 bases at V and 2 bases at J, while the number of junction bases matched to no gene is 5. CDR1 and CDR2 are read off the germline V gene as SGDLS and YYNGEE. Comments on this clone: Which antigen it targets is not known. No much larger clone is present one base from it, and per-base qualities are unavailable.

The protocol used for the library was the immunoSEQ multiplex PCR assay. A mixture of 60 forward primers for TCR Vbeta segments and 13 reverse primers for TCR Jbeta segments was used in the multiplex PCR. A multiplex PCR assay on genomic DNA amplified the CDR3 region of rearranged TCR beta genes. Amplified TCR beta libraries were sequenced as 87-base-pair reads on the Illumina HiSeq System. The authors' analysis ran thus. Across the 600 to 700 repertoires, a later analysis counted about 81 million unique TCR beta chains, around 11 million of which were shared by at least two donors. A nearest-neighbor algorithm error-corrected the raw reads and collapsed the reads into unique sequences, merging closely related sequences to remove PCR and sequencing errors. V, D and J gene segments were assigned by aligning CDR3 sequences to IMGT reference sequences. For a sequence to be retained, a match of at least six nucleotides was required to both a V gene segment and a J gene segment. Rearrangements were called productive when the CDR3 lacked stop codons and stayed in frame with V and J; all others were non-productive. Following IMGT convention, CDR3 was defined as the stretch from the second conserved V-encoded cysteine to the conserved J-encoded phenylalanine. Sequences without an unambiguous match to a single V gene segment were excluded from the earlier analysis of approximately 560 of the donors. In an earlier analysis of 587 of the donors, a V segment was called functional when productive rearrangements were above 56.7%, and segregating when the standard deviation between donors exceeded 5%. A statistical classification framework was built to diagnose cytomegalovirus status from the catalog of TCR beta chain sequences. A later analysis assigned V and J genes by comparing TCR nucleotide sequences with IMGT/GENE-DB human TR gene sequences. In a later analysis, CDR3 sequences and most-parsimonious VDJ recombination scenarios were assigned using the TCRdist pipeline. A later analysis defined each TCR beta chain by its CDR3 amino acid sequence plus V-gene family, and excluded reads lacking a unique V-gene family. As a way to deal with suspected cross-contamination and a sequencing artifact, a later analysis dropped 450 to 700 nucleotide sequences that were highly shared and had low generation probability. For each public chain, a later analysis derived a clonal expansion index from normalized ranks of inferred template counts within each repertoire. Generation probabilities in a later analysis came from a VDJ recombination model fitted to out-of-frame rearrangements, and those results were checked against IGoR. A later analysis scored TCR-TCR, TCR-HLA and TCR-CMV co-occurrence with hypergeometric tests, applying a repertoire-size bias correction to TCR pairs. In a later analysis, false discovery rates were estimated by permuting HLA or CMV assignments 20 times. In a later analysis, co-occurring TCRs were grouped using DBSCAN, and TCRdist sequence similarity was added for clustering within HLA-allele-positive subsets. For co-occurrence clustering, repertoires with fewer than 30,000 or more than 120,000 public chains were excluded, along with a handful of repertoires with anomalous nucleotide sharing. TCRdb limited this immuneACCESS table to in-frame rearrangements with V and J called. A share of clones is missing; checked studies link under half to unresolved V genes, and the rest is unexplained. V, J and clone size reflect that table, while D and trimming were determined from the DNA. The sample contains about 87,000 clones, over 70% of them found a single time. Approximately 20% of the sample lies in the top ten.

This TCR was sampled from a man aged 25 to 40 in good health and CMV-seropositive. The chain joins TRBV9 to TRBJ2-5; 7 bases in between match TRBD1. Sequenced sample: PBMCs. The CDR3 reads CASSSRGQQETQYF. The base sequence is TGTGCCAGCAGCTCCCGGGGACAGCAAGAGACCCAGTACTTC.